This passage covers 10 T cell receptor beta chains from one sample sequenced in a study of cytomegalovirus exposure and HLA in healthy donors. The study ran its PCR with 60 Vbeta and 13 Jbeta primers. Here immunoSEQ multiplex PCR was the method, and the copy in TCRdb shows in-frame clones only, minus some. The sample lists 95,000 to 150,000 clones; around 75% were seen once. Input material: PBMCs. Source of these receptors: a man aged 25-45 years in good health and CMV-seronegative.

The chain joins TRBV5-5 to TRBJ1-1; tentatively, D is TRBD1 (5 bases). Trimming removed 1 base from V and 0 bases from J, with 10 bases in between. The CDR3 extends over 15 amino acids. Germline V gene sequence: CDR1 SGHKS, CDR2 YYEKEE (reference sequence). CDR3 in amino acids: CASSLRAGMNTEAFF. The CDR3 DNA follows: TGTGCCAGCAGCTTGCGGGCAGGGATGAACACTGAAGCTTTCTTT. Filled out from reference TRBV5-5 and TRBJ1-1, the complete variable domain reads DAGVTQSPTHLIKTRGQQVTLRCSPISGHKSVSWYQQVLGQGPQFIFQYYEKEERGRGNFPDRFSARQFPNYSSELNVNALLLGDSALYLCASSLRAGMNTEAFFGQGTRLTVV.

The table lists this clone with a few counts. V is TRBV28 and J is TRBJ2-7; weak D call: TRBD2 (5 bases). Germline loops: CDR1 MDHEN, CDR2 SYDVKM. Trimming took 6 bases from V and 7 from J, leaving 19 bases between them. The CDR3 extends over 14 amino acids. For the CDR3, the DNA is TGTGCCAGCAGGCATCCTGAAGTAACGGGAGAGCAGTACTTC. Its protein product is CASRHPEVTGEQYF.

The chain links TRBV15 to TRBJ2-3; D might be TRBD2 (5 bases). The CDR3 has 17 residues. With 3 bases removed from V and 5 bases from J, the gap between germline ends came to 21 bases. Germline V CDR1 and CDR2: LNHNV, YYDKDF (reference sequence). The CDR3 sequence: CATSRFDRGEFRDTQYF. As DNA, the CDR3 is TGTGCCACCAGCAGGTTTGATCGGGGTGAATTTAGAGATACGCAGTATTTT.

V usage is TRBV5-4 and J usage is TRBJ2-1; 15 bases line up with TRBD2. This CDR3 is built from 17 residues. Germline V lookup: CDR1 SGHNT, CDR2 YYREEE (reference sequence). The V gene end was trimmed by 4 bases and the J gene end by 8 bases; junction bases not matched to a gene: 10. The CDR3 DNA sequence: TGTGCCAGCAGCCCAAGGACTAGCGGGGGGGTTAGTGATGAGCAGTTCTTC. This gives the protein CASSPRTSGGVSDEQFF.

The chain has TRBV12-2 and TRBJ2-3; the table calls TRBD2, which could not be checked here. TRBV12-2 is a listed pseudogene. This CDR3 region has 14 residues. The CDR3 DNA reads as TGTGCAAGTCGCTTAGCTAGCGGCACAGATACGCAGTATTTT. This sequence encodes CASRLASGTDTQYF.

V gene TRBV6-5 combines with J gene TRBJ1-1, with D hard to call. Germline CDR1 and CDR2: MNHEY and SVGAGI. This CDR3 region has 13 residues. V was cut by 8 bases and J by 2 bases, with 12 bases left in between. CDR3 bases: TGTGCCAGCGGTGGGAGACCAAACACTGAAGCTTTCTTT. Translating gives CASGGRPNTEAFF.

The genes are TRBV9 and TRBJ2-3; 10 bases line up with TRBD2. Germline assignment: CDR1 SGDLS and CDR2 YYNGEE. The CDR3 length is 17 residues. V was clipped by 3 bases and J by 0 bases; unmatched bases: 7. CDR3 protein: CASSERRAGGSTDTQYF. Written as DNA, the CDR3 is TGTGCCAGCAGCGAGAGACGAGCGGGGGGGAGCACAGATACGCAGTATTTT.

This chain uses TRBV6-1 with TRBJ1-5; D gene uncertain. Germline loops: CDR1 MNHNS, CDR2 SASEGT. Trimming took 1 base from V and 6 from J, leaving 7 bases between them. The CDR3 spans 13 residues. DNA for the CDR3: TGTGCCAGCAGTGAAGAGAGGGTTCAGCCCCAGCATTTT. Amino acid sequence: CASSEERVQPQHF.

CDR3 DNA: TGTGCCAGCAGCTTGGATGCAGGGTCCCAGCATTTT. It translates to CASSLDAGSQHF. The chain employs TRBV5-4 and TRBJ1-5; possibly TRBD1 for D (5 bases). The CDR3 runs 12 residues. The ends were cut back, 0 bases at V and 11 bases at J, with 9 bases in the middle. Germline assignment: CDR1 SGHNT and CDR2 YYREEE (reference sequence).

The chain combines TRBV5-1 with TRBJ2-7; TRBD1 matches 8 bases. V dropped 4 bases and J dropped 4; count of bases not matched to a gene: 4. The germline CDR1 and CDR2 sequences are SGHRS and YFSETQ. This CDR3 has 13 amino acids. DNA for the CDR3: TGCGCCAGCAGCCGGACAGGGCTTTACGAGCAGTACTTC. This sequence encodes CASSRTGLYEQYF. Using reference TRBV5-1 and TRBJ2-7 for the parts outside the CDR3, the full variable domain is KAGVTQTPRYLIKTRGQQVTLSCSPISGHRSVSWYQQTPGQGLQFLFEYFSETQRNKGNFPGRFSGRQFSNSRSEMNVSTLELGDSALYLCASSRTGLYEQYFGPGTRLTVT.